One sample yielded the 19 T cell receptor beta chains listed below, sequenced in a study of identical twins. Each CDR3 protein is one row after TCRdb ran MiXCR on the 5' RACE reads. The sample gives approximately 630,000 distinct CDR3 sequences, roughly 7.2% of which show up once; roughly 1.5% is in the top ten. This sample was also put to use in a study of yellow fever vaccine responses in identical twins.

Sequenced material: PBMCs. These receptors all stem from a woman under 30 in good health.

This clonotype appeared many times. The V call is TRBV7-9, the J call TRBJ1-5; D call uncertain. The CDR3 extends over 17 amino acids. Germline V gene data show CDR1 as SEHNR and CDR2 as FQNEAQ (reference sequence). V lost 2 bases, J lost 2 bases, and 16 bases lay in between. The CDR3 nucleotides read TGTGCCAGCAGCTTAAGTTTTACAACCCGTCGCAATCAGCCCCAGCATTTT. It is translated as CASSLSFTTRRNQPQHF. Together with reference TRBV7-9 and TRBJ1-5, the CDR3 gives the full variable domain: DTGVSQNPRHKITKRGQNVTFRCDPISEHNRLYWYRQTLGQGPEFLTYFQNEAQLEKSRLLSDRFSAERPKGSFSTLEIQRTEQGDSAMYLCASSLSFTTRRNQPQHFGDGTRLSIL.

The sample holds a few counts of this clonotype. This chain connects TRBV7-9 to TRBJ2-1; TRBD1 matches at 7 bases. There are 15 residues in the CDR3. CDR1 SEHNR and CDR2 FQNEAQ come from the germline V gene (reference sequence). V trimming: 7 bases; J trimming: 5 bases; junction bases outside the gene matches: 11. Here the CDR3 reads CASNSGQDRDNEQFF. The CDR3 coding sequence is TGTGCCAGCAACTCCGGACAGGATAGGGACAATGAGCAGTTCTTC. The full variable domain, with the rest looked up from reference TRBV7-9 and TRBJ2-1, is DTGVSQNPRHKITKRGQNVTFRCDPISEHNRLYWYRQTLGQGPEFLTYFQNEAQLEKSRLLSDRFSAERPKGSFSTLEIQRTEQGDSAMYLCASNSGQDRDNEQFFGPGTRLTVL.

J is TRBJ2-5 and V is TRBV20-1, with 7 bases that match TRBD1. Germline V gives CDR1 DFQATT, CDR2 SNEGSKA (reference sequence). Trimming removed 6 bases from V and 1 base from J; junction bases left unmatched: 8. The CDR3 runs to 14 residues. The CDR3 coding sequence is TGCAGTGCACGACAGGGCTTGATCCAAGAGACCCAGTACTTC. Its protein product is CSARQGLIQETQYF.

This rearrangement joins TRBV20-1 to TRBJ2-2; D possibly corresponds to TRBD1 (5 bases). The CDR3 is 17 residues long. V was pared by 0 bases and J by 0 bases, with 14 bases between. CDR1 DFQATT and CDR2 SNEGSKA come from the germline V gene (reference sequence). CDR3 residues: CSARDTLQGANTGELFF. CDR3 coding DNA: TGCAGTGCTAGAGATACCCTCCAAGGGGCGAACACCGGGGAGCTGTTTTTT.

A few counts support this clonotype. The V and J genes are TRBV11-3 and TRBJ2-3, with D possibly matching TRBD2 (5 bases). The CDR3 covers 12 residues. V lost 1 base and J 11 bases, leaving 10 bases between the germline ends. Germline CDR1 SGHNT, CDR2 YENEEA. The CDR3 loop is CASSLADREQYF. The CDR3, as DNA: TGTGCCAGCAGCTTAGCGGACCGGGAGCAGTATTTT. Drawing the rest from reference TRBV11-3 and TRBJ2-3, the complete variable domain is EAGVVQSPRYKIIEKKQPVAFWCNPISGHNTLYWYLQNLGQGPELLIRYENEEAVDDSQLPKDRFSAERLKGVDSTLKIQPAELGDSAVYLCASSLADREQYFGPGTRLTVL.

The chain joins TRBV12-3 or TRBV12-4 to TRBJ2-2, with D perhaps TRBD2 (5 bases). CDR3 length: 16 amino acids. V gave up 5 bases and J gave up 0 bases, with 13 bases separating them. The CDR3 coding sequence is TGTGCCAGCAGTCCACTGGAGCGGACGAACACCGGGGAGCTGTTTTTT. It yields the protein CASSPLERTNTGELFF.

V gene TRBV29-1 combines with J gene TRBJ1-4, with D unclear. Germline loops: CDR1 SQVTM, CDR2 ANQGSEA. The CDR3 contains 11 residues. The ends were cut back, 1 base at V and 13 bases at J, with 10 bases in the middle. The CDR3 coding sequence is TGCAGCGTTGAAGCTGGTGGAATACTGTTTTTT. Amino acids: CSVEAGGILFF.

This clonotype was observed at least ten times. The chain is built from TRBV7-2 and TRBJ2-3, with TRBD2 identical over 10 bases. Germline values: CDR1 SGHTA, CDR2 FQGNSA. After removal of 8 bases from V and 5 bases from J, the junction contained 10 bases not matched to a gene. This CDR3 is 15 amino acids long. CDR3 sequence reads: CASQRVAGGGDTQYF. DNA of the CDR3: TGTGCCAGCCAAAGAGTAGCGGGGGGTGGAGATACGCAGTATTTT.

This clonotype was recorded many times. This rearrangement joins TRBV7-9 to TRBJ2-3, with a tentative D call TRBD1 (6 bases). CDR3 length: 15 residues. V dropped 5 bases and J dropped 8 bases, with 20 bases sitting between them. The V gene's germline CDR1 is SEHNR and CDR2 FQNEAQ (reference sequence). This CDR3 reads CASSLTTGTSITQYF. The CDR3 bases are TGTGCCAGCAGCCTCACCACAGGGACCTCGATTACGCAGTATTTT.

This sequence joins TRBV7-9 and TRBJ2-1, with 8 nucleotides matching TRBD2. Germline loops: CDR1 SEHNR, CDR2 FQNEAQ (reference sequence). The CDR3 contains 14 residues. Unmatched junction bases numbered 5, after V lost 5 bases and J lost 5 bases. The CDR3 DNA follows: TGTGCCAGCAGCGATAGCGGGATAGACAATGAGCAGTTCTTC. It specifies CASSDSGIDNEQFF.

In its sample, this clonotype was seen a few times. V and J are TRBV9 and TRBJ2-2, with 7 positions matching TRBD2. Germline V gene data show CDR1 as SGDLS and CDR2 as YYNGEE. The V and J ends lost 3 bases and 4 bases, in that order; junction bases with no gene match: 6. The CDR3 length is 15 residues. CDR3 bases: TGTGCCAGCAGCGACGAAGCGGGAACCACCGGGGAGCTGTTTTTT. This sequence encodes CASSDEAGTTGELFF.

This clonotype appeared many times. The chain couples TRBV4-2 to TRBJ2-3; D perhaps matches TRBD2 (6 bases). The CDR3 has 16 amino acids. Germline CDR1 LGHNA, CDR2 YNFKEQ. V was cut by 0 bases and J by 5 bases, with 15 bases left in between. The CDR3 nucleotides read TGTGCCAGCAGCCAAGATCTAGAGCGGAGGGGAGATACGCAGTATTTT. Translated: CASSQDLERRGDTQYF.

The gene calls are TRBV18 and TRBJ2-4, with D possibly TRBD2 on 5 matching bases. Trimming removed 3 bases from V and 0 bases from J, with 15 bases in between. The CDR3 consists of 17 residues. Germline-derived CDR1 and CDR2 are KGHSH and LQKENI. CDR3 region: CASSPREPAIAKNIQYF. CDR3 DNA: TGTGCCAGCTCACCGAGGGAACCAGCGATAGCCAAAAACATTCAGTACTTC.

The rearrangement joins TRBV4-1 to TRBJ1-1; D ambiguous. V shed 1 base and J shed 3 bases, with 9 bases lying between them. CDR3 size: 14 residues. CDR1 is MGHRA and CDR2 is YSYEKL in the germline V gene. In nucleotides, the CDR3 is TGCGCCAGCAGCCAAGTTTCGGGGTACACTGAAGCTTTCTTT. It encodes CASSQVSGYTEAFF.

This clonotype has just a few counts. The CDR3 nucleotides are TGTGCCAGCAGCGTAGGGCTTAGCGGGAGGAATGAGCAGTTCTTC. Residues: CASSVGLSGRNEQFF. This chain uses TRBV9 with TRBJ2-1; TRBD2 matches 10 bases. CDR1 is SGDLS, CDR2 YYNGEE, per germline. V was clipped by 0 bases and J by 7 bases; unmatched bases: 4. This CDR3 is 15 amino acids long.

This clonotype has more than one count but fewer than ten. The gene calls are TRBV6-1 and TRBJ2-1; D is tentatively TRBD1 or TRBD2 (5 bases each). Trimming removed 6 bases at V and 7 bases at J, with 19 bases between. This CDR3 contains 15 residues. Germline V gene sequence: CDR1 MNHNS, CDR2 SASEGT. DNA of the CDR3: TGTGCCAGCAGAACGCCGGGGCTCCAAAGGAATGAGCAGTTCTTC. Translating gives CASRTPGLQRNEQFF.

This clonotype was counted only a few times. This sequence joins TRBV29-1 and TRBJ2-1, with D possibly called TRBD1 or TRBD2 (5 bases each). The CDR3 extends over 14 amino acids. Germline CDR1 reads SQVTM; CDR2 reads ANQGSEA. V was clipped by 1 base and J by 1 base, with 8 bases between them. CDR3 DNA sequence: TGCAGCGTTGAAGGGGACGGATCCTACAATGAGCAGTTCTTC. This sequence encodes CSVEGDGSYNEQFF.

V is TRBV24-1 and J is TRBJ1-1; D is undetermined. Trimming removed 2 bases from V and 0 bases from J, with 6 bases in between. This CDR3 is built from 14 residues. Germline CDR1 KGHDR, CDR2 SFDVKD. CDR3 protein: CATSDSQLNTEAFF. The CDR3 DNA follows: TGTGCCACCAGTGATTCACAGCTGAACACTGAAGCTTTCTTT.

This clonotype showed up just a few times. The genes are TRBV27 and TRBJ2-7; D may be TRBD1 (5 bases). The V end lost 4 bases, the J end lost 2 bases, and 15 bases lay between the germline ends. The CDR3 totals 15 residues. Germline V gene data show CDR1 as MNHEY and CDR2 as SMNVEV (reference sequence). CDR3 nucleotides: TGTGCCAGCAGTTCACAGGACGGAGCTCCCTACGAGCAGTACTTC. Residues: CASSSQDGAPYEQYF.